Listed here is a single T cell receptor (beta chain). Its antigen is still unknown. This record belongs to a study of vaccination and CD4 T cells after COVID-19. Study details: A median of 72 days (range 14 to 241) separated dose two from the taking of post-vaccine samples.

The treatment denotes: roughly ten-day PBMC culture with coronavirus spike peptide pools or control peptides (ViraFEST assay). The Oncomine TCR Beta short-read assay was applied to DNA of cultured CD4+ T cells. TCRdb ran MiXCR on the PCR reads and lists one entry per CDR3 protein. The sample comprises nearly 20,000 distinct CDR3 sequences, 80% to 85% of which are singletons, and about a sixth rests with the top ten. The sequence was obtained from a human donor who received a COVID-19 vaccine. Specimen: CD4+ T cells from blood, cultured in vitro, collected after SARS-CoV-2 vaccination.

DNA for the CDR3: TGCAGTGCTAGAGATAGGCAGGGCTATAGCAATCAGCCCCAGCATTTT. Its translation: CSARDRQGYSNQPQHF. The V gene is TRBV20-1, the J gene TRBJ1-5, with a possible D match to TRBD1 (5 bases). V was clipped by 0 bases and J by 0 bases, with 12 bases between them. CDR1 is DFQATT and CDR2 is SNEGSKA in the germline V gene (reference sequence). The CDR3 length is 16 residues.